Following are 32 T cell receptor beta chains from one sample sequenced in a study of cytomegalovirus exposure and HLA in healthy donors. Use of 60 Vbeta and 13 Jbeta primers characterized the PCR. Libraries were prepared by immunoSEQ multiplex PCR; TCRdb keeps only in-frame clonotypes and omits some of them. The sample has 100,000 to 120,000 clones; over 60% are singletons. The sequencing input was PBMCs. These receptors all come from a woman aged 25 to 39 in good health and CMV-seronegative.

This clone has just a few counts. The V call is TRBV6-5, the J call TRBJ1-3; D not certain. The CDR3 runs 15 residues. Looked up from germline, CDR1 is MNHEY and CDR2 is SVGAGI. V lost 5 bases and J lost 0, with 11 bases in between. The DNA of the CDR3 is TGTGCCAGCAGTGTAAGCGGGAGCTCTGGAAACACCATATATTTT. Amino acids: CASSVSGSSGNTIYF.

This clone was detected only once. The V call is TRBV7-8, the J call TRBJ2-1; 8 positions match TRBD2. In germline, CDR1 is SGHVS, CDR2 FQNEAQ. With V trimmed by 5 bases and J by 4 bases, 7 bases remained unmatched. The CDR3 covers 15 residues. The CDR3 reads CASSPGLATYNEQFF. The CDR3 DNA is TGTGCCAGCAGCCCAGGACTAGCAACTTACAATGAGCAGTTCTTC. Full variable domain (remainder filled in from reference TRBV7-8 and TRBJ2-1): GAGVSQSPRYKVAKRGQDVALRCDPISGHVSLFWYQQALGQGPEFLTYFQNEAQLDKSGLPSDRFFAERPEGSVSTLKIQRTQQEDSAVYLCASSPGLATYNEQFFGPGTRLTVL.

The chain is built from TRBV25-1 and TRBJ1-5; D is uncertain. Germline CDR1 and CDR2: MGHDK and SYGVNS. The CDR3 runs to 14 residues. Trimming took 1 base from V and 3 from J, leaving 7 bases between them. The CDR3 DNA sequence: TGTGCCAGCAGTGAATCGGGTTCCAATCAGCCCCAGCATTTT. The encoded protein is CASSESGSNQPQHF.

This sequence joins TRBV25-1 and TRBJ1-4, with TRBD1 matching over 9 bases. The CDR3 totals 15 residues. Germline CDR1 is MGHDK and CDR2 is SYGVNS. J lost 8 bases, V lost 3 bases, and 7 bases had no gene match. CDR3 loop: CASSDAGTGNEKLFF. CDR3 coding DNA: TGTGCCAGCAGTGATGCCGGGACAGGGAACGAAAAACTGTTTTTT.

This sequence joins TRBV5-4 and TRBJ2-1; 10 positions agree with TRBD1. The J segment lost 8 bases and the V segment lost 3 bases, leaving 11 bases of the junction unmatched. Germline CDR1 SGHNT, CDR2 YYREEE (reference sequence). The CDR3 covers 16 residues. In nucleotides, the CDR3 is TGTGCCAGCAGCTGGGAACCGGGACAGGGGTTGGATGAGCAGTTCTTC. Translating it yields CASSWEPGQGLDEQFF.

This chain links TRBV4-1 with TRBJ2-2; 8 positions agree with TRBD1. The V and J ends lost 4 bases and 1 base, in that order; junction bases with no gene match: 8. Germline assignment: CDR1 MGHRA and CDR2 YSYEKL. The CDR3 has 17 amino acids. CDR3 region: CASSPLGTGQNTGELFF. The CDR3 nucleotides are TGCGCCAGCAGCCCCCTAGGGACAGGACAGAACACCGGGGAGCTGTTTTTT.

This clone has a single count. V gene TRBV10-3 combines with J gene TRBJ2-5, with a weak D call TRBD1 (5 bases). The J call may be in error: the DNA end matches TRBJ2-7 better. CDR3 size: 13 residues. The V gene's germline CDR1 is ENHRY and CDR2 SYGVKD. CDR3: CAISEGVRGEQYF. CDR3 nucleotides: TGTGCCATCAGTGAAGGGGTAAGAGGCGAGCAGTACTTC.

The J gene is TRBJ2-7, the V gene TRBV27, with D maybe TRBD2 (5 bases). Germline CDR1 MNHEY, CDR2 SMNVEV (reference sequence). The CDR3 length is 14 residues. Trimming left V 5 bases short and J 1 base short, with 12 bases between. CDR3 in amino acids: CASSAGQRSYEQYF. The DNA for the CDR3 is TGTGCCAGCAGTGCGGGCCAGCGGTCCTACGAGCAGTACTTC.

In its sample, this clone was seen once. This chain uses TRBV27 with TRBJ2-5, with 9 bases lining up with TRBD1. The CDR3 has 13 amino acids. The V gene end was trimmed by 4 bases and the J gene end by 3 bases; junction bases not matched to a gene: 0. CDR1 MNHEY and CDR2 SMNVEV come from the germline V gene (reference sequence). CDR3 in DNA: TGTGCCAGCAGTTGGACAGGGGAAGAGACCCAGTACTTC. It is translated as CASSWTGEETQYF.

This clone showed up just a few times. This chain joins TRBV7-2 and TRBJ1-1, with D tentatively TRBD1 (6 bases). The CDR3 consists of 15 residues. Per germline, CDR1 SGHTA and CDR2 FQGNSA. The V end lost 1 base, the J end lost 5 bases, and 14 bases lay between the germline ends. The CDR3 DNA sequence: TGTGCCAGCAGCTTAGTGGCAGGGGTGGGTACTGAAGCTTTCTTT. Translated, it gives CASSLVAGVGTEAFF.

A single count supports this clone. The chain joins TRBV5-4 to TRBJ2-3; the match to TRBD2 covers 11 bases. The CDR3 has 18 amino acids. The germline CDR1 and CDR2 sequences are SGHNT and YYREEE (reference sequence). V trimming: 4 bases; J trimming: 6 bases; junction bases outside the gene matches: 16. The CDR3 DNA sequence: TGTGCCAGCAGCCCCGGCCTGATTAGCGGGAGGGCAGCCGATACGCAGTATTTT. The encoded protein is CASSPGLISGRAADTQYF.

The count of this clone is one. The chain couples TRBV4-2 to TRBJ2-7, with D possibly matching TRBD2 (6 bases). CDR3 size: 16 residues. Germline CDR1 LGHNA, CDR2 YNFKEQ. Trimming shortened V by 0 bases and J by 2 bases, and 14 bases separated the two germline ends. The DNA for the CDR3 is TGTGCCAGCAGCCAAGATGCGCCTAGCGAAACCTACGAGCAGTACTTC. This gives the protein CASSQDAPSETYEQYF.

The CDR3 spells CSVQGAANEKLFF. The CDR3, as DNA: TGCAGCGTGCAGGGGGCGGCTAATGAAAAACTGTTTTTT. The chain is built from TRBV29-1 and TRBJ1-4, with TRBD1 matching 8 bases. The V gene end was trimmed by 6 bases and the J gene end by 3 bases; junction bases not matched to a gene: 3. The CDR3 is 13 residues long. Germline-derived CDR1 and CDR2 are SQVTM and ANQGSEA.

This sequence joins TRBV4-1 and TRBJ1-4, with D possibly matching TRBD1 (6 bases). Germline lookup yields CDR1 MGHRA and CDR2 YSYEKL. CDR3 length: 18 amino acids. V lost 1 base and J 4 bases, leaving 19 bases between the germline ends. Here the CDR3 reads CASSQVMGQGGGNEKLFF. The CDR3 bases are TGCGCCAGCAGCCAAGTGATGGGTCAGGGAGGGGGTAATGAAAAACTGTTTTTT.

V usage is TRBV4-1 and J usage is TRBJ2-2; the match to TRBD1 covers 7 bases. The J segment lost 4 bases and the V segment lost 4 bases, leaving 9 bases of the junction unmatched. This CDR3 spans 16 amino acids. Germline V gene data show CDR1 as MGHRA and CDR2 as YSYEKL. CDR3 sequence: CASSPRQGDSTGELFF. The CDR3 DNA sequence: TGCGCCAGCAGCCCTAGACAGGGTGATTCCACCGGGGAGCTGTTTTTT.

The rearrangement joins TRBV28 to TRBJ2-2; a possible D gene is TRBD1 (6 bases). The CDR3 spans 15 residues. V lost 3 bases and J lost 5, with 13 bases in between. Germline CDR1 reads MDHEN; CDR2 reads SYDVKM. The DNA of the CDR3 is TGTGCCAGCAGTTTCGGACAGTTTACTACCGGGGAGCTGTTTTTT. Translated: CASSFGQFTTGELFF.

The chain combines TRBV4-3 with TRBJ2-2; 8 bases align to TRBD1. The CDR3 has 15 amino acids. CDR1 is LGHNA, CDR2 YSLEER, per germline. Unmatched junction bases numbered 3, after V lost 1 base and J lost 5 bases. The CDR3 DNA sequence: TGCGCCAGCAGCCAAGGGACAGGGAGAACCGGGGAGCTGTTTTTT. Encoded protein: CASSQGTGRTGELFF.

The V and J genes are TRBV7-9 and TRBJ2-7, with D perhaps matching TRBD2 (5 bases). Germline lookup yields CDR1 SEHNR and CDR2 FQNEAQ (reference sequence). CDR3 length: 14 residues. Trimming stripped 1 base from V and 2 bases from J, with 9 bases between. The CDR3 nucleotides are TGTGCCAGCAGCTTAGAGCGGCAGCCCTACGAGCAGTACTTC. It codes for CASSLERQPYEQYF.

The chain uses TRBV6-5 and TRBJ1-1; D unresolved. Per germline, CDR1 MNHEY and CDR2 SVGAGI. V dropped 0 bases and J dropped 7 bases, with 9 bases sitting between them. The CDR3 length is 13 residues. CDR3 bases: TGTGCCAGCAGTTACTCGGAGGGTTATGAAGCTTTCTTT. Translating it yields CASSYSEGYEAFF.

This rearrangement joins TRBV10-3 to TRBJ1-3; no definite D call. The CDR3 spans 13 residues. V lost 5 bases to trimming and J lost 9 bases, with 14 bases between them. CDR1 and CDR2 from the germline V gene are ENHRY and SYGVKD. CDR3 protein: CAISMTESPTIYF. The CDR3 coding sequence is TGTGCCATCAGTATGACGGAGAGTCCCACCATATATTTT.

V gene TRBV4-3 combines with J gene TRBJ2-1; D not certain. Per the germline V gene, CDR1 is LGHNA and CDR2 is YSLEER. The ends were cut back, 0 bases at V and 3 bases at J, with 15 bases in the middle. CDR3 length: 17 amino acids. The CDR3 loop reads CASSQDTRSLLYNEQFF. The CDR3 DNA reads as TGCGCCAGCAGCCAAGATACCCGAAGCCTCCTCTACAATGAGCAGTTCTTC.

The chain couples TRBV10-2 to TRBJ2-1; 9 bases fit TRBD1. With V trimmed by 6 bases and J by 4 bases, 7 bases remained unmatched. Germline CDR1 and CDR2: WSHSY and SAAADI. The CDR3 consists of 15 residues. This CDR3 reads CASRAGTGSYNEQFF. In DNA, the CDR3 is TGCGCCAGCAGGGCCGGGACAGGGTCTTACAATGAGCAGTTCTTC.

CDR3 nucleotide sequence: TGCGCCAGCAGCTTGGTCGGACAGGGAGCCGAGCAGTACTTC. Its protein product is CASSLVGQGAEQYF. The genes are TRBV5-1 and TRBJ2-7; 8 bases map to TRBD1. The J segment lost 6 bases and the V segment lost 0 bases, leaving 5 bases of the junction unmatched. Germline CDR1 reads SGHRS; CDR2 reads YFSETQ. This CDR3 is built from 14 residues.

Only a few counts were recorded for this clone. V is TRBV28 and J is TRBJ2-5; 11 nucleotides align to TRBD1. With 5 bases clipped from V and 10 bases from J, the junction kept 12 bases outside the gene matches. CDR1 and CDR2 (germline): MDHEN, SYDVKM. The CDR3 spans 15 residues. CDR3 sequence: CASSNPGTGGGDQYF. The CDR3 DNA reads as TGTGCCAGCAGTAACCCGGGGACAGGGGGTGGGGACCAGTACTTC.

This sequence joins TRBV25-1 and TRBJ2-5; 10 nucleotides align to TRBD1. Germline CDR1 is MGHDK and CDR2 is SYGVNS. The CDR3 sequence is 18 residues long. J lost 5 bases, V lost 1 base, and 13 bases had no gene match. Written as DNA, the CDR3 is TGTGCCAGCAGTGAATCCAGTTTCCGACAGGGGGCTGCCGAGACCCAGTACTTC. Translation gives CASSESSFRQGAAETQYF.

The chain combines TRBV19 with TRBJ1-1, with D hard to call. The length of the CDR3 is 11 residues. Trimming took off 4 bases at V and 4 bases at J, with 4 bases between the two ends. The germline V gene encodes CDR1 LNHDA and CDR2 SQIVND (reference sequence). Written as DNA, the CDR3 is TGTGCCAGTAGTAAGCTCACTGAAGCTTTCTTT. Its translation is CASSKLTEAFF.

The chain links TRBV7-9 to TRBJ1-4, with TRBD1 matching over 9 bases. The V and J ends lost 5 bases and 3 bases, in that order; junction bases with no gene match: 4. Germline V gives CDR1 SEHNR, CDR2 FQNEAQ (reference sequence). This CDR3 spans 15 amino acids. The CDR3 coding sequence is TGTGCCAGCAGCCTGGACAGGGGAGCTAATGAAAAACTGTTTTTT. It translates to CASSLDRGANEKLFF.

The chain carries TRBV6-6 and TRBJ2-2; 9 positions agree with TRBD2. Trimming at V came to 2 bases and at J to 5 bases, leaving 3 bases not matched to a gene. The CDR3 consists of 15 residues. Germline V gene sequence: CDR1 MNHNY, CDR2 SVGAGI (reference sequence). Here the CDR3 DNA reads TGTGCCAGCAGTTACGCGGGGGGGCAGACCGGGGAGCTGTTTTTT. It specifies CASSYAGGQTGELFF.

CDR3 DNA: TGCGCCAGCAGCCGTGGCGGAAACACCGGGGAGCTGTTTTTT. Its protein is CASSRGGNTGELFF. This chain links TRBV5-1 with TRBJ2-2; D gene unclear. Germline CDR1 reads SGHRS; CDR2 reads YFSETQ. V lost 4 bases and J lost 2, with 9 bases in between. This CDR3 is 14 amino acids long. The full variable domain, completed using reference TRBV5-1 and TRBJ2-2, is KAGVTQTPRYLIKTRGQQVTLSCSPISGHRSVSWYQQTPGQGLQFLFEYFSETQRNKGNFPGRFSGRQFSNSRSEMNVSTLELGDSALYLCASSRGGNTGELFFGEGSRLTVL.

The chain joins TRBV28 to TRBJ2-7; 10 bases line up with TRBD2. The germline V gene has CDR1 MDHEN and CDR2 SYDVKM. The CDR3 sequence is 15 residues long. With V trimmed by 3 bases and J by 5 bases, 7 bases remained unmatched. CDR3 residues: CASSFSSGSGDEQYF. The CDR3 DNA sequence: TGTGCCAGCAGTTTTTCTAGCGGGAGCGGAGACGAGCAGTACTTC.

The chain is built from TRBV30 and TRBJ1-1; unclear D gene. CDR1 GTSNPN and CDR2 SVGIG come from the germline V gene (reference sequence). The V gene lost 4 bases and the J gene lost 4 bases, with 10 bases spanning the gap. CDR3 length: 12 residues. The CDR3 coding sequence is TGTGCCTGGAATGGTTTCGGCACTGAAGCTTTCTTT. Protein: CAWNGFGTEAFF.

The chain combines TRBV29-1 with TRBJ2-5; 8 bases agree with TRBD1. V trimming: 5 bases; J trimming: 2 bases; junction bases outside the gene matches: 10. This CDR3 comprises 15 residues. CDR1 is SQVTM, CDR2 ANQGSEA, per germline. This CDR3 is CSVREGQANQETQYF. Here the CDR3 DNA reads TGCAGCGTTAGAGAGGGACAGGCGAATCAAGAGACCCAGTACTTC.